A selection of T cell receptor beta chains follows, all from one sample in a study of shared clonotypes between healthy human individuals. Assay: immunoSEQ multiplex PCR; the TCRdb copy retains only in-frame clones and omits some. The sample records more than 400,000 clones, over 75% being singletons. Sequencing used PBMCs. These receptors all come from a woman in her thirties or forties in good health. Some clones in this sample may be carry-over from other donors' samples. Each CDR3 is given with its conserved first and last residue. D genes are given only for firm matches. Rows give clone size only sometimes, using once, few, many, or a class for an expanded clone.

v_gene,j_gene,abundance,d_gene,CDR3nt,CDR3aa
TRBV15,TRBJ2-7,-,TRBD1,TGTGCCACCAGCCAACCAACAGGGGCCTACGAGCAGTACTTC,CATSQPTGAYEQYF
TRBV7-2,TRBJ2-7,-,-,TGTGCCAGCAGCTTGTTCGGGAACTCCTACGAGCAGTACTTC,CASSLFGNSYEQYF
TRBV27,TRBJ1-1,few,-,TGTGCCAGCAGCCCCGGCAGGGGATTGAACACTGAAGCTTTCTTT,CASSPGRGLNTEAFF
TRBV28,TRBJ2-4,once,-,TGTGCCAGCAGTTTAGGGGGCGCGGCCAAAAACATTCAGTACTTC,CASSLGGAAKNIQYF
TRBV28,TRBJ2-7,-,TRBD1,TGTGCCAGCAGACCTACAGGGGGCTCAGGGTACGAGCAGTACTTC,CASRPTGGSGYEQYF
TRBV19,TRBJ1-5,-,-,TGTGCCAGTAATCCCGACTGGTGGGATCAGCCCCAGCATTTT,CASNPDWWDQPQHF
TRBV28,TRBJ2-3,-,-,TGTGCCAGCAGTAACGCCGGTAGCGGTTTGATTTGGTGGTATTTT,CASSNAGSGLIWWYF
TRBV5-4,TRBJ2-2,-,-,TGTGCCAGCAGCCCCCACCCGGGACTTCTCAACACCGGGGAGCTGTTTTTT,CASSPHPGLLNTGELFF
TRBV5-6,TRBJ2-1,-,-,TGTGCCAGCAGCCGCGGACTTGTCAATGAGCAGTTCTTC,CASSRGLVNEQFF
TRBV4-1,TRBJ2-2,-,TRBD2,TGCGCCAGCAGCCAAGGGGGTTTCGCGGGAGGGCATCGGGCCGGGGAGCTGTTTTTT,CASSQGGFAGGHRAGELFF
TRBV29-1,TRBJ1-2,-,TRBD1,TGCAGCGTTGGCCGGGACAGGGTGGACGGCTACACCTTC,CSVGRDRVDGYTF
TRBV11-3,TRBJ1-1,-,-,TGTGCCAGCAGCGTAGAGGGGTCGACGACTGAAGCTTTCTTT,CASSVEGSTTEAFF
TRBV7-6,TRBJ2-2,-,TRBD1,TGTGCCAGCAGCCCCCGAACCGACAGGGCGAACACCGGGGAGCTGTTTTTT,CASSPRTDRANTGELFF
TRBV5-1,TRBJ2-5,few,-,TGCGCCAGCAGCCCCAGAGGGGGAGGGGAGACCCAGTACTTC,CASSPRGGGETQYF